This T cell receptor beta chain came from a study of shared clonotypes between healthy human individuals. This clone was picked up one time. The antigen is undetermined. As processed by the authors: Owing to the provision of junction-only sequences devoid of quality scores by immunoSEQ, filtering differed. Clones were read by immunoSEQ multiplex PCR, and TCRdb kept only the in-frame ones, dropping some. V, J and clone size reflect that table, while D and trimming were determined from the DNA. The sample gives about 1.1 million clones, 75% to 80% of which show up once; under 0.8% is in the top ten. Study-wide points: Only blood was sampled, and tissue TCR repertoires likely differ from blood ones. Donor clonotype sharing was expected to depend on sequencing depth. Roughly 5% was the fraction of naive CD4 clonotypes found shared across several donors.

Germline CDR1 is MNHEY and CDR2 is SVGAGI. The CDR3 is made up of 14 amino acids. V and J are TRBV6-5 and TRBJ2-5; the D gene could be TRBD1 or TRBD2 (5 bases each). The DNA end lines up better with TRBJ2-7; the J call may be wrong. The TCR was taken from a man aged 18 to 30 in good health. Some clones in this sample may be carry-over from other donors' samples. Sequencing used memory CD4+ T cells from PBMCs. Subset here: CD45RA-negative fraction. CDR3 DNA sequence: TGTGCCAGCAGTACCGGGACCCTACCCTACGAGCAGTACTTC. Encoded protein: CASSTGTLPYEQYF.